Following are 21 T cell receptor beta chains from one sample sequenced in a study of shared clonotypes between healthy human individuals. Here immunoSEQ multiplex PCR was the method, and the copy in TCRdb shows in-frame clones only, minus some. The sample comprises 1,500,000 or so clones, roughly 97% of which are singletons, and 0.95% to 1.5% rests with the top ten. Input material: naive CD4+ T cells sorted from blood. Sample subset: CD45RA+ positively selected. These receptor sequences come from a man aged 30 to 45 in good health.

The chain is built from TRBV28 and TRBJ2-7; D is possibly TRBD2 (6 bases). The V end lost 2 bases, the J end lost 7 bases, and 36 bases lay between the germline ends. The CDR3 is made up of 21 amino acids. The germline V gene encodes CDR1 MDHEN and CDR2 SYDVKM. Written as DNA, the CDR3 is TGTGCCAGCAGTTTACCCCCTCTCACTTACCCCCCTACGGACTACCACGGGGAGCAGTACTTC. Its translation: CASSLPPLTYPPTDYHGEQYF.

The rearrangement uses TRBV2 and TRBJ2-7; no definite D call. The CDR3 covers 15 residues. Germline V gene data show CDR1 as SNHLY and CDR2 as FYNNEI. V lost 11 bases and J lost 0, with 20 bases in between. The DNA for the CDR3 is TGTGCCGGTTCCATGTTCAGCGCCAGCTCCTACGAGCAGTACTTC. As protein: CAGSMFSASSYEQYF.

The chain links TRBV7-8 to TRBJ2-7; D gene ambiguous. Per germline, CDR1 SGHVS and CDR2 FQNEAQ. Trimming took 3 bases from V and 0 from J, leaving 12 bases between them. The CDR3 is made up of 15 amino acids. CDR3 nucleotide sequence: TGTGCCAGCAGCTTGAATTTTGTAAGCTCCTACGAGCAGTACTTC. It translates to CASSLNFVSSYEQYF.

This rearrangement joins TRBV25-1 to TRBJ2-1; D possibly corresponds to TRBD2 (6 bases). V dropped 6 bases and J dropped 6 bases, with 15 bases sitting between them. Germline values: CDR1 MGHDK, CDR2 SYGVNS. The CDR3 runs to 14 residues. CDR3 DNA: TGTGCCAGCAGGCCCGCCGGAGGGTTCAATGAGCAGTTCTTC. Its protein is CASRPAGGFNEQFF. Together with reference TRBV25-1 and TRBJ2-1, the CDR3 gives the full variable domain: EADIYQTPRYLVIGTGKKITLECSQTMGHDKMYWYQQDPGMELHLIHYSYGVNSTEKGDLSSESTVSRIRTEHFPLTLESARPSHTSQYLCASRPAGGFNEQFFGPGTRLTVL.

Only one count was recorded for this clone. The chain links TRBV13 to TRBJ1-2; D is possibly TRBD1 (6 bases). The CDR3 loop spans 13 amino acids. The ends were cut back, 4 bases at V and 7 bases at J, with 13 bases in the middle. Per the germline V gene, CDR1 is PRHDT and CDR2 is FYEKMQ (reference sequence). The chain's CDR3 is CASSSGQGGGYTF. The CDR3 DNA follows: TGTGCCAGCAGCTCCGGACAAGGGGGTGGCTACACCTTC.

V and J are TRBV28 and TRBJ2-7; 7 bases are shared with TRBD1. CDR1 is MDHEN and CDR2 is SYDVKM in the germline V gene. V lost 7 bases and J lost 6; bases outside the gene matches: 9. The CDR3 loop spans 13 amino acids. The CDR3: CASIGDSPIEQYF. Here the CDR3 DNA reads TGTGCCAGCATCGGGGACAGCCCCATCGAGCAGTACTTC.

V gene TRBV9 combines with J gene TRBJ2-3; the match to TRBD1 covers 7 bases. The CDR3 is 14 amino acids. V lost 4 bases and J lost 7; bases outside the gene matches: 9. Germline CDR1 and CDR2: SGDLS and YYNGEE. In nucleotides, the CDR3 is TGTGCCAGCAGCTCCCGACAGGGTCAAAATACGCAGTATTTT. It is translated as CASSSRQGQNTQYF.

The chain carries TRBV5-1 and TRBJ2-7, with 13 bases fitting TRBD2. CDR3 length: 16 residues. Per the germline V gene, CDR1 is SGHRS and CDR2 is YFSETQ. V shed 5 bases and J 6 bases; nucleotides not matched to a gene: 11. DNA for the CDR3: TGCGCCAGCAGAAAAGGACTAGCGGGAGTGGGTCTCGAGCAGTACTTC. It translates to CASRKGLAGVGLEQYF. The full variable domain, rest sourced from reference TRBV5-1 and TRBJ2-7, is KAGVTQTPRYLIKTRGQQVTLSCSPISGHRSVSWYQQTPGQGLQFLFEYFSETQRNKGNFPGRFSGRQFSNSRSEMNVSTLELGDSALYLCASRKGLAGVGLEQYFGPGTRLTVT.

The V gene is TRBV29-1, the J gene TRBJ1-4; D might be TRBD1 (6 bases). Trimming took 6 bases from V and 2 from J, leaving 10 bases between them. Germline CDR1 reads SQVTM; CDR2 reads ANQGSEA. This CDR3 is built from 13 residues. The CDR3 nucleotides are TGCAGCGTACTTCAGGGGACTAATGAAAAACTGTTTTTT. This codes for CSVLQGTNEKLFF.

The V gene is TRBV28, the J gene TRBJ2-1, with D tentatively TRBD1 or TRBD2 (7 bases each). The CDR3 runs to 14 residues. The germline CDR1 and CDR2 sequences are MDHEN and SYDVKM. The V end lost 8 bases, the J end lost 2 bases, and 13 bases lay between the germline ends. This CDR3 is CASEGAGAYNEQFF. In DNA, the CDR3 is TGTGCCAGCGAGGGGGCGGGGGCCTACAATGAGCAGTTCTTC.

This clone was seen a single time. The chain employs TRBV5-4 and TRBJ2-7; perhaps D is TRBD1 or TRBD2 (5 bases each). This CDR3 has 14 residues. Germline V gene data show CDR1 as SGHNT and CDR2 as YYREEE (reference sequence). V was shortened by 4 bases and J by 2 bases, with 13 bases between the two germline ends. CDR3 residues: CASSRGDGTYEQYF. CDR3 sequence (DNA): TGTGCCAGCAGCAGAGGGGACGGGACCTACGAGCAGTACTTC.

The CDR3 here is CASSQGQAANYGYTF. As DNA, the CDR3 is TGCGCCAGCAGCCAAGGACAGGCTGCTAACTATGGCTACACCTTC. The chain carries TRBV5-1 and TRBJ1-2; 7 bases are shared with TRBD1. V shed 4 bases and J 0 bases; nucleotides not matched to a gene: 6. Germline loops: CDR1 SGHRS, CDR2 YFSETQ. This CDR3 region has 15 residues.

As to this clone: Just one base apart from a much larger clone, this may be a read error. The chain recombines TRBV7-8 with TRBJ2-2; perhaps TRBD1 as D (5 bases). V lost 0 bases, J lost 1 base, and 6 bases lay in between. Looked up from germline, CDR1 is SGHVS and CDR2 is FQNEAQ. The CDR3 contains 15 residues. The CDR3 spells CASSLAGLNTGELFF. In DNA form, the CDR3 reads TGTGCCAGCAGCTTAGCGGGGCTGAACACCGGGGAGCTGTTTTTT.

The count of this clone is one. The chain uses TRBV5-1 and TRBJ2-1, with unresolved D. The V end was cut by 3 bases, the J end by 4 bases, with 14 bases between. There are 15 residues in the CDR3. CDR1 and CDR2 from the germline V gene are SGHRS and YFSETQ. The CDR3 DNA reads TGCGCCAGCAGCTCCCCTTTCGGAACTTACAATGAGCAGTTCTTC. This translates into CASSSPFGTYNEQFF.

The chain is built from TRBV27 and TRBJ2-1; 10 nucleotides match TRBD2. CDR1 and CDR2 from the germline V gene are MNHEY and SMNVEV (reference sequence). This CDR3 comprises 20 residues. The junction had 21 bases not matched to a gene; V was cut back by 6 bases and J by 4 bases. For the CDR3, the DNA is TGTGCCAGCAGCCGTTCCGGGGTGCTAGCGGGAGCAAGGGTTTACAATGAGCAGTTCTTC. Residues: CASSRSGVLAGARVYNEQFF.

This clone was recorded once. V and J are TRBV7-9 and TRBJ2-3, with D unresolved. CDR3 size: 15 residues. Trimming took 1 base from V and 2 from J, leaving 10 bases between them. CDR1 and CDR2 from the germline V gene are SEHNR and FQNEAQ (reference sequence). As DNA, the CDR3 is TGTGCCAGCAGCTTAGTCGGCAGTGCCACAGATACGCAGTATTTT. Amino acid sequence: CASSLVGSATDTQYF.

CDR3 amino acids: CASSLYSGGNTEAFF. CDR3 DNA sequence: TGTGCCAGCAGCTTATACAGCGGCGGGAACACTGAAGCTTTCTTT. The chain uses TRBV7-3 and TRBJ1-1; no clear D. V was clipped by 2 bases and J by 1 base, with 11 bases between them. CDR3 length equals 15 residues. Looked up from germline, CDR1 is SGHTA and CDR2 is FQGTGA.

J is TRBJ2-2 and V is TRBV9; D uncertain. Germline V CDR1 and CDR2: SGDLS, YYNGEE. This CDR3 spans 15 amino acids. The V gene lost 0 bases and the J gene lost 0 bases, with 6 bases spanning the gap. CDR3: CASSVESSNTGELFF. Here the CDR3 DNA reads TGTGCCAGCAGCGTAGAATCCTCGAACACCGGGGAGCTGTTTTTT.

In DNA, the CDR3 is TGTGCCAGCAGCCAACTTGCGAATACGCAGTATTTT. Its translation: CASSQLANTQYF. The chain uses TRBV4-2 and TRBJ2-3, with D unclear. Germline CDR1 is LGHNA and CDR2 is YNFKEQ. The ends were cut back, 2 bases at V and 7 bases at J, with 7 bases in the middle. The CDR3 is made up of 12 amino acids.

V is TRBV6-5 and J is TRBJ2-7, with D uncertain. V lost 1 base to trimming and J lost 7 bases, with 11 bases between them. The germline gives CDR1 MNHEY, CDR2 SVGAGI. The CDR3 sequence is 13 residues long. DNA for the CDR3: TGTGCCAGCAGTTACTTGGACCAAACGGAGCAGTACTTC. Translated, it gives CASSYLDQTEQYF.

In DNA, the CDR3 is TGTGCCAGCAGCTTGGGGGTGGGGGTGAGACGGAACACTGAAGCTTTCTTT. Translation gives CASSLGVGVRRNTEAFF. The chain carries TRBV2 and TRBJ1-1, with a weak D call TRBD1 (5 bases). Looked up from germline, CDR1 is SNHLY and CDR2 is FYNNEI. CDR3 length equals 17 residues. V dropped 6 bases and J dropped 1 base, with 21 bases sitting between them.